What follows is one T cell receptor (beta chain) and its context. Its antigen remains unidentified. Compared with germline, one end of the junction differs, possibly owing to a read error. TCRdb re-called the 5' RACE reads with MiXCR, one entry per CDR3 protein. The sample lists about 560,000 distinct CDR3 sequences, under 20% occurring once. This entry comes from a study of T-cell memory formation after mild COVID-19. The CDR3 extends over 16 amino acids. From germline, CDR1 is LGHNA and CDR2 YSLEER. The study's findings and limits: CM and EM subsets held most contracting CD4+ clones; EMRA held CD8+ ones.

The TCR comes from an adult woman who had mild COVID-19 (a few samples of this study predate the infection). Cell type and time point are not known. This sequence joins TRBV4-3 and TRBJ2-1, with 11 bases that match TRBD1. Sequencing input: PBMCs or a T cell subset sorted from them (not recorded which). This chain's CDR3 is CASSQDLRTGGNQQFF. In nucleotides, the CDR3 is TGCGCCAGCAGCCAAGATTTACGGACAGGGGGCAATCAGCAGTTCTTC.